The 26 T cell receptor beta chains below all came from one sample that was sequenced in a study of blood T cell repertoires in COVID-19. Only in-frame clones appear in the TCRdb table, and some are missing; sequencing was by immunoSEQ multiplex PCR. The sample carries about 220,000 clones, about 86% recorded once. Sequencing was carried out using peripheral blood. These receptors were taken from a woman in her fifties or sixties with acute or convalescent COVID-19.

The rearrangement uses TRBV7-2 and TRBJ2-7, with 8 positions matching TRBD2. Losses at the gene ends were 1 base for V and 5 bases for J; bases not matched to a gene: 7. The length of the CDR3 is 15 residues. CDR1 SGHTA and CDR2 FQGNSA come from the germline V gene. For the CDR3, the DNA is TGTGCCAGCAGCTTAGGCGGGACTAGTGCCCACGAGCAGTACTTC. As protein: CASSLGGTSAHEQYF.

V is TRBV28 and J is TRBJ1-5; TRBD1 agrees at 7 bases. This CDR3 region has 16 residues. Germline CDR1 reads MDHEN; CDR2 reads SYDVKM. V lost 4 bases, J lost 4 bases, and 10 bases stayed unmatched. The CDR3 reads CASSWPGQVGNQPQHF. CDR3 sequence (DNA): TGTGCCAGCAGTTGGCCAGGACAGGTAGGAAATCAGCCCCAGCATTTT.

V is TRBV16 and J is TRBJ2-1, with D unclear. There are 12 residues in the CDR3. The V and J ends lost 2 bases and 8 bases respectively, with 7 bases between them. Germline V gives CDR1 KGHSY, CDR2 FQNENV. CDR3 sequence: CASSQSTDEQFF. The CDR3 DNA reads as TGTGCCAGCAGCCAAAGTACGGATGAGCAGTTCTTC.

This sequence joins TRBV27 and TRBJ2-7; 9 bases map to TRBD1. The germline V gene has CDR1 MNHEY and CDR2 SMNVEV (reference sequence). J gave up 2 bases and V 3 bases, and 11 bases lay outside the gene matches. CDR3 length: 17 amino acids. CDR3 loop: CASSFSWGDRAAYEQYF. The CDR3 DNA follows: TGTGCCAGCAGTTTTTCCTGGGGGGACAGGGCCGCCTACGAGCAGTACTTC.

V gene TRBV27 combines with J gene TRBJ1-1; TRBD1 matches 10 bases. The CDR3 runs 16 residues. Losses at the gene ends were 2 bases for V and 4 bases for J; bases not matched to a gene: 7. CDR1 and CDR2 (germline): MNHEY, SMNVEV (reference sequence). CDR3 amino acids: CASSLVTGGYGTEAFF. The CDR3 nucleotides read TGTGCCAGCAGTTTAGTGACAGGGGGCTACGGCACTGAAGCTTTCTTT.

This chain uses TRBV9 with TRBJ2-1; 12 nucleotides match TRBD2. The trim removed 4 bases at V and 9 bases at J, leaving 8 bases unmatched. Germline V gives CDR1 SGDLS, CDR2 YYNGEE. The CDR3 is 15 amino acids. DNA of the CDR3: TGTGCCAGCAGCTCTAGCGGGGGGGCGATTCTTGAGCAGTTCTTC. Translated: CASSSSGGAILEQFF.

This clone has a single count. The chain combines TRBV7-2 with TRBJ1-1; D unclear. Germline values: CDR1 SGHTA, CDR2 FQGNSA. Trimming took off 5 bases at V and 3 bases at J, with 10 bases between the two ends. CDR3 length: 13 amino acids. CDR3 sequence reads: CASSRSRDTEAFF. Written as DNA, the CDR3 is TGTGCCAGCAGCCGTAGTAGAGACACTGAAGCTTTCTTT.

The chain joins TRBV6-5 to TRBJ2-3, with D tentatively TRBD1 (5 bases). Germline loops: CDR1 MNHEY, CDR2 SVGAGI. V was shortened by 6 bases and J by 2 bases, with 15 bases between the two germline ends. The CDR3 covers 15 residues. CDR3 in amino acids: CASSLRQLNTDTQYF. CDR3 DNA: TGTGCCAGCAGCCTGAGACAGCTTAACACAGATACGCAGTATTTT.

The V gene is TRBV10-3, the J gene TRBJ2-2, with D perhaps matching TRBD1 (6 bases). V was cut by 6 bases and J by 1 base, with 9 bases left in between. The CDR3 is made up of 14 amino acids. Germline V lookup: CDR1 ENHRY, CDR2 SYGVKD. DNA for the CDR3: TGTGCCATCAGGGGGGCAGGGAACACCGGGGAGCTGTTTTTT. It encodes CAIRGAGNTGELFF.

V is TRBV6-8 and J is TRBJ1-5, with D unclear. The V and J ends lost 3 bases and 8 bases respectively, with 23 bases between them. Germline V gene sequence: CDR1 MNHGY, CDR2 SAAAGT. The CDR3 runs 17 residues. CDR3 nucleotides: TGTGCCAGCAGTTATGTGGCAGGCAAGCCCCCTAGCAAGCCCCAGCATTTT. It encodes CASSYVAGKPPSKPQHF.

V is TRBV5-4 and J is TRBJ1-1; 9 nucleotides agree with TRBD1. The trim removed 1 base at V and 1 base at J, leaving 2 bases unmatched. Germline loops: CDR1 SGHNT, CDR2 YYREEE (reference sequence). This CDR3 contains 15 residues. The CDR3 coding sequence is TGTGCCAGCAGCTTGACAGGGGGCAAGAACACTGAAGCTTTCTTT. Encoded protein: CASSLTGGKNTEAFF.

The chain employs TRBV7-6 and TRBJ1-3; D perhaps matches TRBD1 (6 bases). There are 18 residues in the CDR3. V lost 4 bases to trimming and J lost 6 bases, with 25 bases between them. CDR1 is SGHVS and CDR2 is FNYEAQ in the germline V gene. The CDR3 reads CASSSIDRLDRLENTIYF. CDR3 coding DNA: TGTGCCAGCAGCTCAATCGACAGGCTAGATCGTTTGGAAAACACCATATATTTT.

The CDR3 DNA sequence: TGTGCCAGCAGCTTAGTTGGGGGGTGGGGCACTGAAGCTTTCTTT. It codes for CASSLVGGWGTEAFF. The chain joins TRBV7-2 to TRBJ1-1; possibly TRBD1 for D (5 bases). The CDR3 covers 15 residues. Germline CDR1 reads SGHTA; CDR2 reads FQGNSA. Between the trimmed V and J ends, which lost 1 base and 4 bases, there was a span of 13 bases.

This chain joins TRBV28 and TRBJ2-7; D is possibly TRBD1 (8 bases). CDR3 size: 14 residues. Trimming shortened V by 8 bases and J by 5 bases, and 19 bases separated the two germline ends. Looked up from germline, CDR1 is MDHEN and CDR2 is SYDVKM. For the CDR3, the DNA is TGTGCCAGCGGATTACAGGGGGGGATCGACGAGCAGTACTTC. Protein product: CASGLQGGIDEQYF.

This chain links TRBV5-8 with TRBJ2-1; 10 positions match TRBD2. The V and J ends lost 4 bases and 0 bases, in that order; junction bases with no gene match: 10. CDR3 length equals 18 residues. Germline loops: CDR1 SGHTS, CDR2 YDEGEE. CDR3 region: CASSRLAGGKSSYNEQFF. In DNA, the CDR3 is TGTGCCAGCAGCAGATTAGCGGGGGGTAAAAGCTCCTACAATGAGCAGTTCTTC.

This chain joins TRBV5-1 and TRBJ1-2; TRBD1 agrees at 8 bases. Germline lookup yields CDR1 SGHRS and CDR2 YFSETQ. CDR3 length equals 13 residues. J gave up 6 bases and V 4 bases, and 5 bases lay outside the gene matches. The CDR3 is CASSLGQGHGYTF. CDR3 DNA sequence: TGCGCCAGCAGCCTCGGACAGGGACATGGCTACACCTTC.

The V gene is TRBV6-5, the J gene TRBJ2-1; D is possibly TRBD2 (5 bases). The V end was cut by 4 bases, the J end by 3 bases, with 16 bases between. Looked up from germline, CDR1 is MNHEY and CDR2 is SVGAGI. The CDR3 has 16 amino acids. The CDR3 DNA reads TGTGCCAGCAGTTCACACTGGGCGGGCAACTACAATGAGCAGTTCTTC. Its protein is CASSSHWAGNYNEQFF.

This CDR3 is CASRAQTGWDTEAFF. DNA of the CDR3: TGTGCCAGCAGGGCTCAAACAGGGTGGGACACTGAAGCTTTCTTT. V usage is TRBV2 and J usage is TRBJ1-1; D perhaps matches TRBD1 (6 bases). CDR1 is SNHLY, CDR2 FYNNEI, per germline. Trimming removed 6 bases from V and 3 bases from J, with 17 bases in between. The CDR3 consists of 15 residues.

The V and J genes are TRBV7-3 and TRBJ2-3; 14 positions match TRBD2. Per the germline V gene, CDR1 is SGHTA and CDR2 is FQGTGA. The V segment lost 3 bases and the J segment 10 bases; nucleotides outside the gene matches: 3. The CDR3 consists of 14 residues. Here the CDR3 DNA reads TGTGCCAGCAGCTTGACTAGCGGGGGGGCCTCGCAGTATTTT. It specifies CASSLTSGGASQYF.

The chain is built from TRBV29-1 and TRBJ1-2, with 9 bases identical to TRBD1. Germline assignment: CDR1 SQVTM and CDR2 ANQGSEA. CDR3 length equals 15 residues. Trimming took 3 bases from V and 3 from J; bases not matched to a gene: 8. The CDR3 protein is CSVEEGQGGHYGYTF. Here the CDR3 DNA reads TGCAGCGTTGAGGAGGGACAGGGTGGTCACTATGGCTACACCTTC.

This clone was observed a single time. V is TRBV6-2 or TRBV6-3 and J is TRBJ2-3; a weak D match, TRBD2 (5 bases). The length of the CDR3 is 17 residues. Trimming shortened V by 2 bases and J by 4 bases, and 19 bases separated the two germline ends. Germline loops: CDR1 MNHEY, CDR2 SVGEGT. The CDR3 protein is CASSYNLGRDGADTQYF. The CDR3, as DNA: TGTGCCAGCAGTTACAACCTGGGCCGCGACGGGGCAGATACGCAGTATTTT.

The chain recombines TRBV4-2 with TRBJ2-2; TRBD2 aligns across 12 bases. With V trimmed by 5 bases and J by 0 bases, 13 bases remained unmatched. Germline loops: CDR1 LGHNA, CDR2 YNFKEQ. The CDR3 runs 20 residues. In nucleotides, the CDR3 is TGTGCCAGCAGCTCGCACCTACTAGCGGGGGGCCACTCGAACACCGGGGAGCTGTTTTTT. Translation gives CASSSHLLAGGHSNTGELFF.

The chain employs TRBV6-2 or TRBV6-3 and TRBJ1-2, with a possible D match to TRBD1 (6 bases). Trimming cost V 4 bases and J 1 base, with 16 bases left between them. Looked up from germline, CDR1 is MNHEY and CDR2 is SVGEGT. This CDR3 is built from 16 residues. The CDR3 DNA reads TGTGCCAGCAGTTCCGCGACAGGTTTCAGTAACTATGGCTACACCTTC. Translated, it gives CASSSATGFSNYGYTF.

This sequence joins TRBV2 and TRBJ2-5; 11 bases are a match to TRBD2. The CDR3 covers 15 residues. The junction had 11 bases not matched to a gene; V was cut back by 9 bases and J by 5 bases. Germline V gene lookup returns CDR1 SNHLY and CDR2 FYNNEI. The CDR3 region is CASILVAGGRETQYF. The CDR3 DNA reads as TGTGCCAGTATACTTGTAGCGGGGGGGCGGGAGACCCAGTACTTC. Full variable domain (rest looked up from reference TRBV2 and TRBJ2-5): EPEVTQTPSHQVTQMGQEVILRCVPISNHLYFYWYRQILGQKVEFLVSFYNNEISEKSEIFDDQFSVERPDGSNFTLKIRSTKLEDSAMYFCASILVAGGRETQYFGPGTRLLVL.

V and J are TRBV5-1 and TRBJ2-3, with TRBD2 matching 9 bases. Trimming took 2 bases from V and 3 from J; bases not matched to a gene: 1. The V gene's germline CDR1 is SGHRS and CDR2 YFSETQ. The CDR3 contains 14 residues. The CDR3 DNA follows: TGCGCCAGCAGCTTTAGCGGGAGAACAGATACGCAGTATTTT. Translation gives CASSFSGRTDTQYF.

This chain connects TRBV19 to TRBJ1-2, with 9 bases aligning to TRBD1. The germline CDR1 and CDR2 sequences are LNHDA and SQIVND (reference sequence). The CDR3 runs 13 residues. V shed 3 bases and J 9 bases; nucleotides not matched to a gene: 5. The CDR3 region has the DNA TGTGCCAGTAGTATTCGACAGGGGGGGAGCTACACCTTC. Translation: CASSIRQGGSYTF. The whole variable domain, remainder taken from reference TRBV19 and TRBJ1-2, is DGGITQSPKYLFRKEGQNVTLSCEQNLNHDAMYWYRQDPGQGLRLIYYSQIVNDFQKGDIAEGYSVSREKKESFPLTVTSAQKNPTAFYLCASSIRQGGSYTFGSGTRLTVV.